This TCR beta chain was captured in a study of blood T cell repertoires in COVID-19. Study context: Material from acute and convalescent COVID-19 was sourced from the United States, Italy and Spain. PBMCs, B-cell-depleted T cells, or T cells provided the cDNA or gDNA that made up the material.

V lost 2 bases, J lost 2 bases, and 7 bases stayed unmatched. CDR1 is GTSNPN, CDR2 SVGIG, per germline (reference sequence). There are 15 residues in the CDR3. Produced via immunoSEQ multiplex PCR; TCRdb's table is partial and in-frame only. Of around 230,000 clones listed, 81% are singletons. The chain carries TRBV30 and TRBJ2-7, with 9 bases identical to TRBD2. Specimen: peripheral blood. This clonotype was obtained from a woman older than 75 with acute or convalescent COVID-19. Written as DNA, the CDR3 is TGTGCCTGGAGTAATATAGCGGGGGTAACCTACGAGCAGTACTTC. This translates into CAWSNIAGVTYEQYF. Filled out from reference TRBV30 and TRBJ2-7, the complete variable domain reads SQTIHQWPATLVQPVGSPLSLECTVEGTSNPNLYWYRQAAGRGLQLLFYSVGIGQISSEVPQNLSASRPQDRQFILSSKKLLLSDSGFYLCAWSNIAGVTYEQYFGPGTRLTVT.